This T cell receptor beta chain was captured by sequencing in a study of T cells after yellow fever vaccination. Template switching by 5'RACE produced TCR cDNA, adding a universal primer site and UMIs. Via MiXCR, TCRdb re-called the 5' RACE reads, giving one row per CDR3 protein. The sample consists of 300,000 to 400,000 distinct CDR3 sequences, about 4% of them appearing once. This clonotype was seen repeatedly, ten times or more. Its specificity is not known. Findings of the study overall: Detected again after the booster were most primary-vaccination clones, at 95% to 98% CD4 and approximately 87% CD8.

The germline V and J ends were trimmed by 0 bases and 6 bases, with 15 bases remaining between them. CDR1 and CDR2 (germline): MGHRA, YSYEKL. The CDR3 extends over 16 amino acids. The clonotype comes from a man aged 18 to 29 who received the YFV17D yellow fever vaccine. The sample in question was PBMCs, obtained 5 days after the yellow fever booster vaccination. The chain carries TRBV4-1 and TRBJ2-1; tentative D call: TRBD1 (5 bases). Here the CDR3 reads CASSQEGASWGNEQFF. CDR3 in DNA: TGCGCCAGCAGCCAAGAAGGGGCCTCCTGGGGCAATGAGCAGTTCTTC.